The rows below give T cell receptor beta chains drawn from one sample of a study of T cells in Graves' hyperthyroidism and ophthalmopathy. In TCRdb, the multiplex PCR reads were re-called with MiXCR into one record per CDR3 protein. The sample lists approximately 700,000 distinct CDR3 sequences; approximately 42% were seen once. The sequencing input was peripheral blood or thyroid tissue (not recorded which). These receptor sequences come from an adult man with Graves' disease, either hyperthyroidism or ophthalmopathy (not recorded which). Each CDR3 is given with its conserved first and last residue. The order of the fields is J gene, clone size, V gene, CDR3 protein. Clone size is given for some rows only: seen once, a few or many times, or a class if the clone is expanded.

>TRBJ2-7|many|TRBV20-1
CSAEQGYEQYF
>TRBJ1-1|-|TRBV2
CASSVMGVLNTEAFF
>TRBJ1-1|-|TRBV10-3
CASSYSSPGPRSGTEAFF
>TRBJ1-2|-|TRBV29-1
CSVEDRDPIGYTF
>TRBJ1-6|-|TRBV24-1
CATSARKNRGQSSNNSPLHF
>TRBJ1-2|many|TRBV25-1
CASSEQVPPRGVNYGYTF
>TRBJ1-2|-|TRBV5-1
CASRARTGEGYTF
>TRBJ1-4|once|TRBV29-1
CSVDNRGVEMKNCFF
>TRBJ1-1|-|TRBV24-1
CATSGDAFF
>TRBJ2-2|few|TRBV9
CASSYGSSWKDTGELFF
>TRBJ1-2|few|TRBV19
CATSASTQTYGYTF
>TRBJ1-4|many|TRBV25-1
CASSDGYEKLFF
>TRBJ2-7|-|TRBV5-1
CASSKGLAGAQTTSYEQYF
>TRBJ2-7|many|TRBV10-3
CAISRGDYEQYF
>TRBJ1-2|-|TRBV10-3
CAISESSETGNHGYTF
>TRBJ1-2|-|TRBV2
CASSFGIYSNYGYTF
>TRBJ1-4|-|TRBV10-3
CAISDPVNEKLFF
>TRBJ1-5|few|TRBV6-5
CASSHGANQPQHF
>-|-|TRBV2
CASREQFF
>TRBJ2-7|-|TRBV7-2
CASSLVPLYEQYF
>TRBJ2-7|-|TRBV12-3/TRBV12-4
CASSVQSKQYF
>TRBJ1-5|-|TRBV20-1
CSAREGETFQPQHF
>TRBJ1-1|-|TRBV12-5
CASGLQGSWAEAFF
>TRBJ1-5|-|TRBV12-3/TRBV12-4
CASSRSSYSNQPQHF
>TRBJ2-5|-|TRBV19
CASSSAGTAVETQYF
>TRBJ1-4|-|TRBV6-1
CASGRREGTAKNEKLFF
>TRBJ1-1|-|TRBV13
CASNRAWRDTEAFF
>TRBJ1-2|few|TRBV12-3/TRBV12-4
CASSRDRGTVGGGYTF
>TRBJ2-7|many|TRBV20-1
CSATTGLEQYF
>TRBJ2-2|many|TRBV19
CASSISRAAGELFF
>TRBJ1-5|-|TRBV19
CASSILRDRYYSNQPQHF
>TRBJ2-7|-|TRBV15
CATSTARGQGRAVNF
>TRBJ1-6|few|TRBV20-1
CSARVDPFYSPLHF
>TRBJ2-5|-|TRBV7-9
CASSLSTGTAQETQYF
>TRBJ2-7|-|TRBV20-1
CSARGGGSYERYF
>TRBJ2-7|-|TRBV7-9
CASSPSGTVVHF
>TRBJ1-5|few|TRBV29-1
CSLTGNNQPQHF
>TRBJ1-1|few|TRBV20-1
CSARGRGRTEAFF
>TRBJ2-7|many|TRBV29-1
CSAGTSGDEQYF
>TRBJ1-4|-|TRBV9
CASSARDTYTNEKLFF
>TRBJ1-2|-|TRBV10-3
CATKQGQGNYGYTF
>TRBJ1-2|many|TRBV2
CASSEDWWYGYTF
>TRBJ1-4|-|TRBV14
CASSPLPGPRPEKLFF
>TRBJ1-4|-|TRBV29-1
CSVNKGYEKLFF
>TRBJ1-2|-|TRBV7-4
CASSLDRWGYTF
>TRBJ1-6|many|TRBV7-8
CASSLAGGKNSPLHF
>TRBJ1-5|-|TRBV6-5
CASSARGGSQPQHF
>TRBJ1-2|-|TRBV2
CASKQGALGYTF
>TRBJ2-7|-|TRBV2
CASVGSRNYEQYF
>TRBJ1-1|-|TRBV4-1
CASNPQTGVLFGEAFF
>TRBJ1-1|many|TRBV20-1
CSATQGHTEAFF
>TRBJ2-7|few|TRBV7-2
CASSLAPDGTFEQYF
>TRBJ2-5|-|TRBV2
CASTLSETQYF